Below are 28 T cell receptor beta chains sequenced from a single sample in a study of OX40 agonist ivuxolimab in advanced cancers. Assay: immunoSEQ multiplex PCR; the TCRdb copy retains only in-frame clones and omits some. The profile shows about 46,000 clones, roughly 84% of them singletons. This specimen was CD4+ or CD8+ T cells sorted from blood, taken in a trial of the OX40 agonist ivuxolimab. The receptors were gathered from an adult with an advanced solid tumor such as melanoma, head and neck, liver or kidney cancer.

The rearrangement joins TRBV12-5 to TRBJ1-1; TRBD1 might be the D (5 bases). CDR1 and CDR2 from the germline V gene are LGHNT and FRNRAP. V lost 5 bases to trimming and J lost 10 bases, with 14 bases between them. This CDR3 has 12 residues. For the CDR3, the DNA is TGTGCTAGTGGTGCAGACAGCGGGGGAGCTTTCTTT. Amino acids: CASGADSGGAFF. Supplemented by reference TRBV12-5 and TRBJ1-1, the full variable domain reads DARVTQTPRHKVTEMGQEVTMRCQPILGHNTVFWYRQTMMQGLELLAYFRNRAPLDDSGMPKDRFSAEMPDATLATLKIQPSEPRDSAVYFCASGADSGGAFFGQGTRLTVV.

The CDR3 region is CTSSQDPTGGNTEAFF. The CDR3 DNA follows: TGCACCAGCAGCCAAGACCCCACAGGGGGGAACACTGAAGCTTTCTTT. This chain uses TRBV1 with TRBJ1-1; no check of the table's D call, TRBD1, against the DNA was made. TRBV1 has pseudogene status. This CDR3 is 16 amino acids long.

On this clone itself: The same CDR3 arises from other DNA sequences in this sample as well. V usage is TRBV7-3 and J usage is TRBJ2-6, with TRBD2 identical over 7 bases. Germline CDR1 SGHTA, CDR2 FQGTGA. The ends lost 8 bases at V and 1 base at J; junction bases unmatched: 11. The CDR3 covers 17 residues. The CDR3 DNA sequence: TGTGCCAGCTCAAACCGGGGGAGGGGATCTGGGGCCAACGTCCTGACTTTC. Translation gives CASSNRGRGSGANVLTF.

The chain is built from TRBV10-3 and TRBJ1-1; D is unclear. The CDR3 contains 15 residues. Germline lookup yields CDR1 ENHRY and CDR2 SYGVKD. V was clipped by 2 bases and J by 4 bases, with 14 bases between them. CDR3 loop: CAISEVSGYGTEAFF. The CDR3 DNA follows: TGTGCCATCAGTGAGGTTTCGGGGTATGGCACTGAAGCTTTCTTT.

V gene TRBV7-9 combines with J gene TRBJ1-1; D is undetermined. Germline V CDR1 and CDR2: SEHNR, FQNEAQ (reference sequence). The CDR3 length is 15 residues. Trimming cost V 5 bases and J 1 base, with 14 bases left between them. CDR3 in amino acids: CASSIQLVTNTEAFF. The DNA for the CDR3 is TGTGCCAGCAGCATTCAACTGGTGACGAACACTGAAGCTTTCTTT.

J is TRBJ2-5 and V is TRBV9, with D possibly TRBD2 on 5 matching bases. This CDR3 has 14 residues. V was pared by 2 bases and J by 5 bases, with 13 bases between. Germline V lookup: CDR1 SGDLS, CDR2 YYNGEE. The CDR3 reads CASSVPGPGETQYF. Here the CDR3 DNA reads TGTGCCAGCAGCGTCCCGGGTCCGGGGGAGACCCAGTACTTC.

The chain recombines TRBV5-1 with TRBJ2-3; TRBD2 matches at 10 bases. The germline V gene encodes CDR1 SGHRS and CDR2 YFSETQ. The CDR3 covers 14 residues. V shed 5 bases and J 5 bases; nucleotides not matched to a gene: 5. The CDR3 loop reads CASRAGGQRDTQYF. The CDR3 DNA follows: TGCGCCAGCAGAGCGGGGGGGCAACGAGATACGCAGTATTTT.

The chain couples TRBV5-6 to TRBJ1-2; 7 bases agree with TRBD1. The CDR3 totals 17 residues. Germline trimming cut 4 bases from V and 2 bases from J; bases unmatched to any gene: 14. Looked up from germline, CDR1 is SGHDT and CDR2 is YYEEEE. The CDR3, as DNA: TGTGCCAGCAGCCCAATCTCCCTAGGGGGCTCGAACTATGGCTACACCTTC. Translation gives CASSPISLGGSNYGYTF.

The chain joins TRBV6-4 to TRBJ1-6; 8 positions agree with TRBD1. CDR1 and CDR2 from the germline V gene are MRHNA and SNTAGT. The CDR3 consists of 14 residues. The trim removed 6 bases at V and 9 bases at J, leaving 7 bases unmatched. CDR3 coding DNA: TGTGCCAGCAGGGATACAGGGGGAGGTTCACCCCTCCACTTT. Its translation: CASRDTGGGSPLHF.

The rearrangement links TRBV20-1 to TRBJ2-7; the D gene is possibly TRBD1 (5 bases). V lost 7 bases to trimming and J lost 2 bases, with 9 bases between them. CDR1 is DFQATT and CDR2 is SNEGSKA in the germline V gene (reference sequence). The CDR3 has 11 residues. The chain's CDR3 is CSVGQAYEQYF. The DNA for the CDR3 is TGCAGTGTTGGACAAGCCTACGAGCAGTACTTC.

CDR3 protein: CASSLLGQGNNEQFF. In DNA form, the CDR3 reads TGCGCCAGCAGCTTACTGGGACAGGGCAACAATGAGCAGTTCTTC. The rearrangement joins TRBV5-1 to TRBJ2-1; TRBD1 matches at 9 bases. Germline CDR1 SGHRS, CDR2 YFSETQ. This CDR3 is 15 amino acids long. Trimming took 2 bases from V and 5 from J; bases not matched to a gene: 5.

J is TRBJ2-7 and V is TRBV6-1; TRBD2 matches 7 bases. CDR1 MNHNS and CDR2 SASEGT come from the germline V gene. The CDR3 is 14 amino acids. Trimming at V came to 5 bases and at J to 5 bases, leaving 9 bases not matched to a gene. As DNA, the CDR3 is TGTGCCAGCAGTCTGGGACTAAGGCCTAACGAGCAGTACTTC. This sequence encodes CASSLGLRPNEQYF.

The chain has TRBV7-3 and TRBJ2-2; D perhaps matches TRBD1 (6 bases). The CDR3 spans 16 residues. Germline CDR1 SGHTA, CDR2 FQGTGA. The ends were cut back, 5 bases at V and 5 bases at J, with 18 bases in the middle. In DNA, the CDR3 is TGTGCCAGCAGCCCCCAGGGGCCCCCGACGACCGGGGAGCTGTTTTTT. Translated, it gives CASSPQGPPTTGELFF.

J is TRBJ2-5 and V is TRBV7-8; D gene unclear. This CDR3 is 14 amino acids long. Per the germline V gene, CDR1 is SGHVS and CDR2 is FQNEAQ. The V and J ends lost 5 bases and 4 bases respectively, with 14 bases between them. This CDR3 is CASSPRLGTETQYF. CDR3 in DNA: TGTGCCAGCAGCCCCCGATTGGGTACAGAGACCCAGTACTTC.

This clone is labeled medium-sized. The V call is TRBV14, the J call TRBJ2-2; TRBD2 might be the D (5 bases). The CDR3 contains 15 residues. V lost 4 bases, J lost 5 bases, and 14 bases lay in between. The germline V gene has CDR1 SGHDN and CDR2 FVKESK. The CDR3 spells CASSPAAGGTGELFF. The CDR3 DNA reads TGTGCCAGCAGCCCGGCCGCGGGCGGAACCGGGGAGCTGTTTTTT.

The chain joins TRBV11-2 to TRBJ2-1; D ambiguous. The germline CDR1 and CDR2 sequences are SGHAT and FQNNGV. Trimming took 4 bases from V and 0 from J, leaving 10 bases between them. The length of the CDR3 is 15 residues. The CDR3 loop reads CASSYEAGSYNEQFF. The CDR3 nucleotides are TGTGCCAGCAGCTACGAAGCCGGCTCCTACAATGAGCAGTTCTTC.

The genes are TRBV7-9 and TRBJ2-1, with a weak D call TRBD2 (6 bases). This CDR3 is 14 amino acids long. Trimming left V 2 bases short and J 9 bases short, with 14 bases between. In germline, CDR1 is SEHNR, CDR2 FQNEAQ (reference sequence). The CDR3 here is CASSLRATGGEQFF. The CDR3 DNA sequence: TGTGCCAGCAGCTTACGCGCAACCGGGGGTGAGCAGTTCTTC.

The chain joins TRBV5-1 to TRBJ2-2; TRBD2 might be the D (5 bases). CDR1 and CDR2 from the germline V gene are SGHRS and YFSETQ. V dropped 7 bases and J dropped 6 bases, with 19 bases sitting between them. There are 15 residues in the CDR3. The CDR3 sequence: CASQSGERWAGELFF. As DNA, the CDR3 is TGCGCCAGCCAGTCTGGGGAGCGTTGGGCCGGGGAGCTGTTTTTT.

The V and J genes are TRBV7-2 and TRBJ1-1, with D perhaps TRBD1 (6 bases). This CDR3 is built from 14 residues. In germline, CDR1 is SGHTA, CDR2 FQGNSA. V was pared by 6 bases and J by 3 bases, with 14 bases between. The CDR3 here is CASRRGRGDTEAFF. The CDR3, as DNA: TGTGCCAGCAGGAGGGGGAGGGGGGACACTGAAGCTTTCTTT.

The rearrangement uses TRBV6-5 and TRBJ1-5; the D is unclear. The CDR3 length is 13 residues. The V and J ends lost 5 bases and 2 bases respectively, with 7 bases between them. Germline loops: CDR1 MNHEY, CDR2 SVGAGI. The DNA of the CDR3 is TGTGCCAGCAGTATAAGGGGCAATCAGCCCCAGCATTTT. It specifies CASSIRGNQPQHF.

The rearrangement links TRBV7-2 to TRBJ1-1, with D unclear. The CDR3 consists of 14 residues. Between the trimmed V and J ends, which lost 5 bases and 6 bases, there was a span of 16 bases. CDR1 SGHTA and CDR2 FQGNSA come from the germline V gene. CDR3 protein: CASSPQVDSAEAFF. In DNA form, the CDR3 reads TGTGCCAGCAGCCCGCAAGTGGACTCGGCTGAAGCTTTCTTT.

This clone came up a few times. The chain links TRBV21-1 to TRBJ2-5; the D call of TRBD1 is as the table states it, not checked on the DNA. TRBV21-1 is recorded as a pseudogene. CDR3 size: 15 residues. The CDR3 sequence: CASSNHGQGEETQYF. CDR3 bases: TGTGCCAGCAGCAACCACGGACAGGGGGAAGAGACCCAGTACTTC.

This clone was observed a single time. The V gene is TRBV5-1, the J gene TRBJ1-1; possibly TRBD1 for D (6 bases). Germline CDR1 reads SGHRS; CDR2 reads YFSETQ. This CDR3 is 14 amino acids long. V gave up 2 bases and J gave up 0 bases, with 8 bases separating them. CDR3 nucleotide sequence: TGCGCCAGCAGCTTCGGACAGTTGAACACTGAAGCTTTCTTT. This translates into CASSFGQLNTEAFF.

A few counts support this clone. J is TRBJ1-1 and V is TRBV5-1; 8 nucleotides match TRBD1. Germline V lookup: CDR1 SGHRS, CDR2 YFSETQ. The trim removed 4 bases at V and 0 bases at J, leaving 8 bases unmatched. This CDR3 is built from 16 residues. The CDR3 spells CASSPGQGSMNTEAFF. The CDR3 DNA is TGCGCCAGCAGCCCCGGACAGGGATCGATGAACACTGAAGCTTTCTTT.

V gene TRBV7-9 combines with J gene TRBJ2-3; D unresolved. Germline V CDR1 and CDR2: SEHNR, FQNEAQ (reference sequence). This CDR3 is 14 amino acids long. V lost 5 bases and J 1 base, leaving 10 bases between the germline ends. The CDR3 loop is CASSGGQGTDTQYF. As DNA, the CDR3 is TGTGCCAGCAGCGGCGGCCAGGGCACAGATACGCAGTATTTT.

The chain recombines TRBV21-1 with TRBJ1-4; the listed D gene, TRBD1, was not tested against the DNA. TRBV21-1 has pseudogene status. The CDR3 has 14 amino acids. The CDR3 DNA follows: TGTGCCAGCAGCGATGGGGGCCCTAATGAAAAACTGTTTTTT. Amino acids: CASSDGGPNEKLFF.

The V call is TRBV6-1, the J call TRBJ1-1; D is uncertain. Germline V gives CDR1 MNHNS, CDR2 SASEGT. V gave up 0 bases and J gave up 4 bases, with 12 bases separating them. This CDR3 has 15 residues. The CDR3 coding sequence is TGTGCCAGCAGTGAAGCTCCTACCTCGGGCACTGAAGCTTTCTTT. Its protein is CASSEAPTSGTEAFF.

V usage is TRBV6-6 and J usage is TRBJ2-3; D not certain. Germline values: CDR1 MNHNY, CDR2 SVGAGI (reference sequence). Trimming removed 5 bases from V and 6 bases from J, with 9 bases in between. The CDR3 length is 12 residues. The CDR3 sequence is CASSNVGDTQYF. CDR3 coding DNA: TGTGCCAGCAGTAACGTAGGTGATACGCAGTATTTT.